This T cell receptor beta chain was sequenced in a study of T cells after yellow fever vaccination. General study findings and limits: The secondary T-cell response peaked on day 5, not day 15, but was weaker. In FACS-sorted repertoires, abundant clonotypes from the bulk population could appear as contaminants. Of the clonotypes, a small share occurred in both CD4 and CD8 compartments.

To note about this clonotype: Its antigen is currently unknown.

Trimming pared 10 bases from V and 6 bases from J, leaving 14 bases between. The germline gives CDR1 SNHLY, CDR2 FYNNEI. There are 12 residues in the CDR3. A universal primer site and UMIs were added as TCR cDNA was made by 5'RACE template switching. One entry per CDR3 protein, called by TCRdb with MiXCR from the 5' RACE reads. The table records about 130,000 distinct CDR3 sequences, approximately 9% of them present only once. Source: CD8+ T cells sorted from PBMCs, taken on the day of the yellow fever booster vaccination. This sequence was found in a man aged 18 to 29 who received the YFV17D yellow fever vaccine. The rearrangement joins TRBV2 to TRBJ2-3, with D hard to call. Here the CDR3 reads CATYSPRDTQYF. Written as DNA, the CDR3 is TGTGCCACCTACTCCCCGCGGGATACGCAGTATTTT.